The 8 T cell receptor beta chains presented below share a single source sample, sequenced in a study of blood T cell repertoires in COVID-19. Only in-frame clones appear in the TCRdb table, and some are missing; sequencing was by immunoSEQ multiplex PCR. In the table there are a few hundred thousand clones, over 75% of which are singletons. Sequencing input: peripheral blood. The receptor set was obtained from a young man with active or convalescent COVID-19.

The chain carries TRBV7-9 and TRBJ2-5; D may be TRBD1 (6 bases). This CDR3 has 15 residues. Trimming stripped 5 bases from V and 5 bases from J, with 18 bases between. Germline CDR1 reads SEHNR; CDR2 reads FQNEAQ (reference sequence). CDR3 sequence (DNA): TGTGCCAGCAGCCGCTCGGTACAGGGACGCGAGACCCAGTACTTC. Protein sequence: CASSRSVQGRETQYF.

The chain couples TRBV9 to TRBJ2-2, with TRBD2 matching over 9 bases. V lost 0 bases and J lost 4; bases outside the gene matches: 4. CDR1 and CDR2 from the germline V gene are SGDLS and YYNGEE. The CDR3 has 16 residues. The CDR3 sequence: CASSVDGSGGTGELFF. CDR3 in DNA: TGTGCCAGCAGCGTAGACGGTAGCGGGGGCACCGGGGAGCTGTTTTTT.

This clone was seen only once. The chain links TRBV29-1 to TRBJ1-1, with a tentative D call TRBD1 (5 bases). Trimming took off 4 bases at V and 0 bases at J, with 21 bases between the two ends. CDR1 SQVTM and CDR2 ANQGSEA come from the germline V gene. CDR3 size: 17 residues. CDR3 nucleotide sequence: TGCAGCGTTGTGTGGCTGGGGGGGAAAGAGCTGAACACTGAAGCTTTCTTT. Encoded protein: CSVVWLGGKELNTEAFF. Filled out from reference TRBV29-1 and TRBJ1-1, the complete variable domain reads SAVISQKPSRDICQRGTSLTIQCQVDSQVTMMFWYRQQPGQSLTLIATANQGSEATYESGFVIDKFPISRPNLTFSTLTVSNMSPEDSSIYLCSVVWLGGKELNTEAFFGQGTRLTVV.

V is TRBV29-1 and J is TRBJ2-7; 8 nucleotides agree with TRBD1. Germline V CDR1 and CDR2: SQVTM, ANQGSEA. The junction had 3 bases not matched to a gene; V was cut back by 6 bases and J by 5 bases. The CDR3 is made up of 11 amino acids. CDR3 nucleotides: TGCAGCGTCGGGACAGGACACGAGCAGTACTTC. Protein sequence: CSVGTGHEQYF.

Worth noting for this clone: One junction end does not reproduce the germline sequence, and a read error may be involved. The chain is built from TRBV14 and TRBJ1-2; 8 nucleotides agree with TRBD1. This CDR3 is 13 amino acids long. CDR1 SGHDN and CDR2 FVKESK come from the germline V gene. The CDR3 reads CAGSPDRGYGYTF. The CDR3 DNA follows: TGTGCCGGCAGCCCAGACAGGGGCTATGGCTACACCTTC. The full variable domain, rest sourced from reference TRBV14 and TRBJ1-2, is EAGVTQFPSHSVIEKGQTVTLRCDPISGHDNLYWYRRVMGKEIKFLLHFVKESKQDESGMPNNRFLAERTGGTYSTLKVQPAELEDSGVYFCAGSPDRGYGYTFGSGTRLTVV.

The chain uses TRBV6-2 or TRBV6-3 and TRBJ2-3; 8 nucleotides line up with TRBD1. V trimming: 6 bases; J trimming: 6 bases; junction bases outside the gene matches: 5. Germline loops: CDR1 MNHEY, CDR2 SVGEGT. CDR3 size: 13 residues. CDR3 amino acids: CASSLGQGDTQYF. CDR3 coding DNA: TGTGCCAGCAGCCTCGGACAGGGCGATACGCAGTATTTT.

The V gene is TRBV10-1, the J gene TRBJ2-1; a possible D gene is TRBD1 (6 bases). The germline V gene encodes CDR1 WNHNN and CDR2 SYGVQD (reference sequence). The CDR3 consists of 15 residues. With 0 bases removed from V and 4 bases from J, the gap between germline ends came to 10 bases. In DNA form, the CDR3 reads TGCGCCAGCAGTGAGTCACAGGGACCATACAATGAGCAGTTCTTC. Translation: CASSESQGPYNEQFF.

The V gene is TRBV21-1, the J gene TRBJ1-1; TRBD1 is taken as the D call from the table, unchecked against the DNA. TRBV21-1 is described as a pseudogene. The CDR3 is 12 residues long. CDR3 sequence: CASSKGQGEAFF. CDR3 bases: TGTGCCAGCAGCAAAGGGCAGGGTGAAGCTTTCTTT.